This T cell receptor (beta chain) was captured in a study of cytomegalovirus exposure and HLA in healthy donors. General study results and limits: According to reports, the classifier identified cytomegalovirus status with high specificity and sensitivity.

PCR amplification relied on 60 Vbeta primers (plus 13 Jbeta primers). Profiled with immunoSEQ multiplex PCR; TCRdb holds only in-frame clones, not every one. The sample carries about 140,000 clones, 70% to 85% recorded once. V gave up 3 bases and J gave up 2 bases; unmatched junction bases: 15. The CDR3 covers 18 residues. Germline V gene sequence: CDR1 SGHRS, CDR2 YFSETQ. For this clone: The antigen remains undetermined.

Sequencing was done on a sample of PBMCs. The chain recombines TRBV5-1 with TRBJ2-3; the match to TRBD2 covers 7 bases. The receptor's source is a man in his thirties or forties in good health and CMV-seropositive. The CDR3 nucleotides are TGCGCCAGCAGCTGGCCCCAGACTAGCCCTATTCCCACAGATACGCAGTATTTT. Translation gives CASSWPQTSPIPTDTQYF.